This T cell receptor beta chain comes out of a study of T cells in Graves' hyperthyroidism and ophthalmopathy. Germline values: CDR1 DFQATT, CDR2 SNEGSKA (reference sequence). The CDR3 length is 12 residues. Trimming cost V 6 bases and J 5 bases, with 13 bases left between them. This clonotype has only a few counts. Extraction of PBMCs used roughly 9.6 ml of fresh peripheral blood. The CDR3 regions of TCR beta were amplified from RNA transcripts. TCR CDR3 underwent first-round RT-PCR with the HTBI primer set. A single record per CDR3 protein comes from TCRdb applying MiXCR to the multiplex PCR reads. This table holds about 480,000 distinct CDR3 sequences, over 13% found once.

The clonotype originates from a woman aged 18-29 years with Graves' hyperthyroidism. Sequencing was done on a sample of blood. The J gene is TRBJ2-5, the V gene TRBV20-1, with unresolved D. The CDR3 nucleotides read TGCAGTGCCCCCGGAGTTACTGAGACCCAGTACTTC. Protein: CSAPGVTETQYF.